A single sample gave rise to the 17 T cell receptor beta chains below, sequenced in a study of control samples from healthy donors and cancer patients. Assay used: immunoSEQ multiplex PCR; TCRdb lists only in-frame clones, some missing. The sample includes around 120,000 clones, 70% to 90% of them seen just once. The sample consisted of blood. The receptors come from a man in his fifties or sixties in good health.

A single count supports this clone. Other DNA sequences of this sample code for an identical CDR3. This chain connects TRBV7-3 to TRBJ1-1; D gene unclear. The germline V gene has CDR1 SGHTA and CDR2 FQGTGA. The CDR3 has 13 amino acids. Trimming stripped 2 bases from V and 5 bases from J, with 9 bases between. The CDR3 DNA sequence: TGTGCCAGCAGCTTATCGGGAGTTACTGAAGCTTTCTTT. Protein sequence: CASSLSGVTEAFF. The full variable domain, its missing parts supplied by reference TRBV7-3 and TRBJ1-1, is GAGVSQTPSNKVTEKGKYVELRCDPISGHTALYWYRQSLGQGPEFLIYFQGTGAADDSGLPNDRFFAVRPEGSVSTLKIQRTERGDSAVYLCASSLSGVTEAFFGQGTRLTVV.

The J gene is TRBJ2-7, the V gene TRBV5-1, with D unresolved. This CDR3 contains 13 residues. The germline V gene encodes CDR1 SGHRS and CDR2 YFSETQ. Trimming removed 1 base from V and 5 bases from J, with 10 bases in between. As DNA, the CDR3 is TGCGCCAGCAGCTTGAACCTTTTGAACGAGCAGTACTTC. Its translation: CASSLNLLNEQYF.

This clone was observed a few times. CDR3 region: CASRIHTNTEAFF. CDR3 DNA: TGTGCCAGCAGGATTCATACCAACACTGAAGCTTTCTTT. This rearrangement joins TRBV6-5 to TRBJ1-1; D is undetermined. The CDR3 runs 13 residues. The germline gives CDR1 MNHEY, CDR2 SVGAGI. V shed 6 bases and J shed 2 bases, with 10 bases lying between them.

The chain has TRBV5-4 and TRBJ1-1; maybe TRBD1 (5 bases). Trimming took 4 bases from V and 5 from J, leaving 18 bases between them. Germline CDR1 SGHNT, CDR2 YYREEE (reference sequence). The CDR3 runs to 15 residues. Here the CDR3 reads CASSPTPGERTEAFF. CDR3 coding DNA: TGTGCCAGCAGCCCTACGCCGGGGGAGAGGACTGAAGCTTTCTTT.

This sequence joins TRBV24-1 and TRBJ2-3; 8 positions agree with TRBD2. The CDR3 has 17 residues. CDR1 and CDR2 from the germline V gene are KGHDR and SFDVKD. V was pared by 0 bases and J by 1 base, with 5 bases of the junction left unmatched. The CDR3 nucleotides are TGTGCCACCAGTGATTTGCGGGGAGCGGGGGGCACAGATACGCAGTATTTT. It is translated as CATSDLRGAGGTDTQYF.

V usage is TRBV18 and J usage is TRBJ2-3; 9 nucleotides agree with TRBD2. In germline, CDR1 is KGHSH, CDR2 LQKENI. The junction had 4 bases not matched to a gene; V was cut back by 6 bases and J by 0 bases. The CDR3 is 15 residues long. CDR3 DNA sequence: TGTGCCAGCTCCTGGCGGGGGGGAAGCACAGATACGCAGTATTTT. Its translation is CASSWRGGSTDTQYF.

V gene TRBV4-2 combines with J gene TRBJ1-2; D unresolved. There are 14 residues in the CDR3. The germline V gene encodes CDR1 LGHNA and CDR2 YNFKEQ. V lost 4 bases to trimming and J lost 0 bases, with 9 bases between them. This chain's CDR3 is CASSPGSTNYGYTF. Here the CDR3 DNA reads TGTGCCAGCAGCCCCGGGAGCACTAACTATGGCTACACCTTC.

The rearrangement joins TRBV7-2 to TRBJ2-1, with TRBD2 matching 12 bases. The CDR3 has 16 amino acids. Trimming at V came to 2 bases and at J to 5 bases, leaving 4 bases not matched to a gene. Looked up from germline, CDR1 is SGHTA and CDR2 is FQGNSA. CDR3 sequence: CASSLRLAGVNNEQFF. CDR3 DNA sequence: TGTGCCAGCAGCTTAAGACTAGCGGGGGTTAACAATGAGCAGTTCTTC. Combining the CDR3 with reference TRBV7-2 and TRBJ2-1 gives the whole variable domain GAGVSQSPSNKVTEKGKDVELRCDPISGHTALYWYRQSLGQGLEFLIYFQGNSAPDKSGLPSDRFSAERTGGSVSTLTIQRTQQEDSAVYLCASSLRLAGVNNEQFFGPGTRLTVL.

This clone was counted once. J is TRBJ2-1 and V is TRBV24-1, with 10 bases identical to TRBD1. There are 16 residues in the CDR3. The V segment lost 5 bases and the J segment 4 bases; nucleotides outside the gene matches: 7. The germline V gene has CDR1 KGHDR and CDR2 SFDVKD. CDR3 residues: CATSGSGTGVYNEQFF. In nucleotides, the CDR3 is TGTGCCACCAGTGGATCCGGGACAGGGGTATACAATGAGCAGTTCTTC.

This clone was seen only a few times. J is TRBJ1-1 and V is TRBV6-5; a weak D match, TRBD1 (5 bases). The CDR3 contains 14 residues. Germline CDR1 and CDR2: MNHEY and SVGAGI. Trimming shortened V by 5 bases and J by 1 base, and 11 bases separated the two germline ends. The CDR3 region has the DNA TGTGCCAGCAGTCTGACAGTAACGAACACTGAAGCTTTCTTT. Translating gives CASSLTVTNTEAFF.

This rearrangement joins TRBV6-5 to TRBJ1-2, with a possible D match to TRBD1 (5 bases). V lost 2 bases and J 2 bases, leaving 9 bases between the germline ends. This CDR3 is 14 amino acids long. Germline V gene lookup returns CDR1 MNHEY and CDR2 SVGAGI. CDR3 loop: CASSYAAGNYGYTF. As DNA, the CDR3 is TGTGCCAGCAGTTACGCGGCAGGGAACTATGGCTACACCTTC.

The chain has TRBV9 and TRBJ1-1, with a tentative D call TRBD1 (6 bases). The V end lost 4 bases, the J end lost 1 base, and 14 bases lay between the germline ends. The CDR3 consists of 15 residues. Germline lookup yields CDR1 SGDLS and CDR2 YYNGEE. The CDR3 reads CASSPLTGTNTEAFF. The CDR3 coding sequence is TGTGCCAGCAGCCCCCTGACAGGTACGAACACTGAAGCTTTCTTT.

This clone was recorded a few times. The chain carries TRBV14 and TRBJ2-5; D remains unclear. Germline CDR1 is SGHDN and CDR2 is FVKESK. Between the trimmed V and J ends, which lost 6 bases and 4 bases, there was a span of 6 bases. This CDR3 has 11 residues. Here the CDR3 reads CASSHGETQYF. DNA of the CDR3: TGTGCCAGCAGTCACGGAGAGACCCAGTACTTC.

On this clone itself: The junction differs from germline at one of its ends, possibly a read error. The chain carries TRBV4-3 and TRBJ2-1; 7 bases align to TRBD1. Looked up from germline, CDR1 is LGHNA and CDR2 is YSLEER. CDR3 length equals 13 residues. The CDR3 loop reads CPSSRQGADEQFF. Written as DNA, the CDR3 is TGCCCCAGCAGCCGACAGGGAGCCGATGAGCAGTTCTTC.

The rearrangement uses TRBV19 and TRBJ1-1; TRBD1 agrees at 7 bases. The CDR3 is made up of 13 amino acids. V was pared by 5 bases and J by 4 bases, with 4 bases of the junction left unmatched. Germline-derived CDR1 and CDR2 are LNHDA and SQIVND (reference sequence). The CDR3 reads CASSLPGGTEAFF. The CDR3 nucleotides are TGTGCCAGTAGTCTGCCAGGGGGCACTGAAGCTTTCTTT.

The genes are TRBV12-5 and TRBJ1-1; D perhaps matches TRBD1 (6 bases). This CDR3 region has 13 residues. V lost 6 bases to trimming and J lost 2 bases, with 10 bases between them. Germline-derived CDR1 and CDR2 are LGHNT and FRNRAP. The CDR3 DNA reads TGTGCTAGTGGCATACAGGGAAACACTGAAGCTTTCTTT. Encoded protein: CASGIQGNTEAFF. Full variable domain (rest looked up from reference TRBV12-5 and TRBJ1-1): DARVTQTPRHKVTEMGQEVTMRCQPILGHNTVFWYRQTMMQGLELLAYFRNRAPLDDSGMPKDRFSAEMPDATLATLKIQPSEPRDSAVYFCASGIQGNTEAFFGQGTRLTVV.

The chain joins TRBV10-2 to TRBJ1-6; 8 bases fit TRBD1. This CDR3 has 13 residues. J gave up 7 bases and V 6 bases, and 2 bases lay outside the gene matches. The germline gives CDR1 WSHSY, CDR2 SAAADI. This CDR3 reads CASSQGANSPLHF. The CDR3 DNA reads TGCGCCAGCAGCCAGGGGGCGAATTCACCCCTCCACTTT.